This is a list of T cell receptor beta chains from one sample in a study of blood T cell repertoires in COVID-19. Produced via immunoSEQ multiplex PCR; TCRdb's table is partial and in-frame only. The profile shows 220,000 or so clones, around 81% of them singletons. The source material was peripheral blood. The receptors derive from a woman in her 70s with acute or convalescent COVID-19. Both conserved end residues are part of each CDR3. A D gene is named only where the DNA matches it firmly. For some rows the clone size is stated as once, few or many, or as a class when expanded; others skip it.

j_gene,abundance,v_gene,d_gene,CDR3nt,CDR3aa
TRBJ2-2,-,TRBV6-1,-,TGTGCCAGCAGTGAAGCGATGGTCCCAGGGCGAACCGGGGAGCTGTTTTTT,CASSEAMVPGRTGELFF
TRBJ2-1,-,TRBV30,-,TGTGCCTGGAGTTCAGGGCCGAAAAGGAATGAGCAGTTCTTC,CAWSSGPKRNEQFF
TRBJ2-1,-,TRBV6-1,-,TGTGCCAGCAGTGAAAGGGGTAGTGGCAATGAGCAGTTCTTC,CASSERGSGNEQFF
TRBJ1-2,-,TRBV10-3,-,TGTGCCATCAGGGACATCGAGACCTATGGCTACACCTTC,CAIRDIETYGYTF
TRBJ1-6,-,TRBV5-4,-,TGTGCCAGCAGCTTGCCAGGGTCCGGGAATTCACCCCTCCACTTT,CASSLPGSGNSPLHF
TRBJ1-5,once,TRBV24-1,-,TGTGCCACCGGTGACCAATCGACAGATAGCAATCAGCCCCAGCATTTT,CATGDQSTDSNQPQHF
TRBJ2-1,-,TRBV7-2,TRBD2,TGTGCCAGCAGCTTACTAGCGGGAGGGCCGCATGAGCAGTTCTTC,CASSLLAGGPHEQFF
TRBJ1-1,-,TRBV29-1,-,TGCAGCGTTGAGGGCAGGTTGAACACTGAAGCTTTCTTT,CSVEGRLNTEAFF
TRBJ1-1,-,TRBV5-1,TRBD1,TGCGCCAGCAGCTCGGGACAGGGTGGCACTGAAGCTTTCTTT,CASSSGQGGTEAFF
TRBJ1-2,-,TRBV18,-,TGTGCCAGCTCACCACCTGGACAGCAAACTAACTATGGCTACACCTTC,CASSPPGQQTNYGYTF
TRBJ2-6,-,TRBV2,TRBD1,TGTGCCAGCACCCCCCGGACAGGGGCGCTAACGACCTCTGGGGCCAACGTCCTGACTTTC,CASTPRTGALTTSGANVLTF
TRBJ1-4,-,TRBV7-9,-,TGTGCCAGCAGCACGCTGAGCGGGGTTAATGAAAAACTGTTTTTT,CASSTLSGVNEKLFF
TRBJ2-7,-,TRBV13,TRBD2,TGTGCCAGCAGCCCCAGGGGCGGGAGGAGTGGAGAGCAGTACTTC,CASSPRGGRSGEQYF
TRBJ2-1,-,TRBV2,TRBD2,TGTGCCAGCAGCTTGACTAGCGGGGATAACAATGAGCAGTTCTTC,CASSLTSGDNNEQFF
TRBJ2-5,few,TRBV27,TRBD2,TGTGCCAGCACCCCATCCGGGGATGGGAGGGCCCGGGAGACCCAGTACTTC,CASTPSGDGRARETQYF
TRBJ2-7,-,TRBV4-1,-,TGCGCCAGCAGCCAGGAGACGGGGACAATACCCTACGAGCAGTACTTC,CASSQETGTIPYEQYF
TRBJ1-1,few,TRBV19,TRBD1,TGTGCCAGTAGTATAGAGAGGGGGCGGACTGAAGCTTTCTTT,CASSIERGRTEAFF
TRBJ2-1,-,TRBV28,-,TGTGCCAGCGCGCTTGGGGGACACTCCTACAATGAGCAGTTCTTC,CASALGGHSYNEQFF